This T cell receptor beta chain was sequenced for a study of radiation and T cells in renal cell carcinoma. The V end lost 5 bases, the J end lost 4 bases, and 18 bases lay between the germline ends. Germline lookup yields CDR1 LNHDA and CDR2 SQIVND (reference sequence). The CDR3 runs 15 residues. Noted time point: blood 2 weeks post-SBRT. Treatment specified: 15 Gy SBRT to primary tumor, nephrectomy 4 weeks later. The table came from immunoSEQ multiplex PCR; TCRdb's copy has only in-frame clones and leaves some out. Counted here are about 130,000 clones, 65% to 85% occurring once; the ten biggest clones make up around 6.1%.

Specimen: blood, collected from a patient whose treatment included radiotherapy and nephrectomy. This TCR was recovered from a middle-aged man with renal cell carcinoma. The chain joins TRBV19 to TRBJ2-7; D may be TRBD2 (6 bases). As DNA, the CDR3 is TGTGCCAGTAGTGGGGACTCCCAGACCTCTTACGAGCAGTACTTC. This sequence encodes CASSGDSQTSYEQYF.